This T cell receptor beta chain appears in the sequencing data of a study of blood T cell repertoires in COVID-19. The CDR3 sequence is 15 residues long. Trimming took 5 bases from V and 5 from J, leaving 18 bases between them. Germline CDR1 LNHDA, CDR2 SQIVND (reference sequence). This table comes from immunoSEQ multiplex PCR, and its TCRdb copy is limited to in-frame clones, with some not included. The table has about 240,000 clones, around four fifths seen once; the top ten hold less than 4.5%. The chain links TRBV19 to TRBJ2-5, with TRBD1 as a possible D gene (6 bases). The sample comprised peripheral blood. The clonotype was recovered from a man aged 50-59 years with acute or convalescent COVID-19. CDR3 amino acids: CASSSYAGVGETQYF. The DNA for the CDR3 is TGTGCCAGTAGTTCATACGCAGGGGTAGGGGAGACCCAGTACTTC.